This TCR beta chain originates from a study of beta chain features in type 1 diabetes. Germline assignment: CDR1 SGHNT and CDR2 YYREEE (reference sequence). Trimming took 4 bases from V and 7 from J; bases not matched to a gene: 10. CDR3 length equals 14 residues. In the case of this clone: Its antigen remains unknown.

Over 95% purity was reached by all sorted populations. Of the isolated RNA, all was reverse transcribed, and so the sequenced material was expressed TCRB transcripts. Each sample of naive, central memory or regulatory T cells had, on average, about 3.57 million reads. Produced via immunoSEQ multiplex PCR; TCRdb's table is partial and in-frame only. Here the sample spans about 620,000 clones, around 16% being singletons. Overall study results and limits: Patients with Type 1 diabetes showed moderately but significantly shorter TCRB CDR3s in all four CD4+ subsets. Patients' naive, central memory and Treg TCRB repertoires seemed closer to one another than those of healthy donors.

Sequencing was carried out using naive CD4+ T cells from blood. The clonotype comes from a man in his late teens or twenties in good health. V gene TRBV5-4 combines with J gene TRBJ1-2; 7 bases match TRBD1. CDR3 region: CASSQDRRFGGYTF. CDR3 bases: TGTGCCAGCAGCCAGGACAGGAGGTTCGGTGGCTACACCTTC.